This T cell receptor beta chain originates from a study of Ad26.COV2.S vaccination and SARS-CoV-2 variants. Noted treatment: around 19 received Ad26.COV2.S at low or high dose, single or two shots; a few received placebo; per-sample allocation not given. Sampling was done on day 63 after the first vaccine or placebo injection. Concerning this clone: Its antigen is not known.

Sequencing used immunoSEQ multiplex PCR; TCRdb keeps in-frame clones, though not all of them. The sample lists about 350,000 clones, about 85% occurring once. Study-wide findings and caveats: Vaccine recipients showed a spike-specific TCR breadth that was higher than in placebo recipients.

V lost 1 base to trimming and J lost 7 bases, with 13 bases between them. Germline V lookup: CDR1 LNHDA, CDR2 SQIVND (reference sequence). The CDR3 length is 14 residues. This receptor was obtained from a person between 18 and 59 years old who received the Ad26.COV2.S COVID-19 vaccine or a placebo. Source: peripheral blood, taken in a trial of Ad26.COV2.S vaccine versus placebo. V and J are TRBV19 and TRBJ1-2, with a weak D call TRBD1 (6 bases). CDR3 loop: CASSIARGPLGYTF. The CDR3 nucleotides are TGTGCCAGTAGTATAGCCAGGGGCCCCCTTGGCTACACCTTC.